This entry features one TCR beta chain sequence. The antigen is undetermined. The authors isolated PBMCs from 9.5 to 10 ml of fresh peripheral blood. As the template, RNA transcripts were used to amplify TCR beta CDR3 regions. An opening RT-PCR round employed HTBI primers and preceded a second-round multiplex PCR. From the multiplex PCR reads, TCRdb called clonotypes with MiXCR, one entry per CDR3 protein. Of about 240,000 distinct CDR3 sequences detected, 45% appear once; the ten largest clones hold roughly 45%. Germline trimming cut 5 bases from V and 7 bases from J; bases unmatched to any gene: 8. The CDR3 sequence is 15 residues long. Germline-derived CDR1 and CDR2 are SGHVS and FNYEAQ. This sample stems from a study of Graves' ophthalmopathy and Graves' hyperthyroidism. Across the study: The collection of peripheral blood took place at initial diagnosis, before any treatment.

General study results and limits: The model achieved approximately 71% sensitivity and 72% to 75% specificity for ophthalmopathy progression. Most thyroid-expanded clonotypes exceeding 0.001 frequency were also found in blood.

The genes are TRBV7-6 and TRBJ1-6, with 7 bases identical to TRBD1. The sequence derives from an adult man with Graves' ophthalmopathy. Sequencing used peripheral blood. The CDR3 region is CASSPGRDRNSPLHF. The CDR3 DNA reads TGTGCCAGCAGCCCCGGCCGGGACAGAAATTCACCCCTCCACTTT. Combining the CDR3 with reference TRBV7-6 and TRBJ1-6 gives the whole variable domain GAGVSQSPRYKVTKRGQDVALRCDPISGHVSLYWYRQALGQGPEFLTYFNYEAQQDKSGLPNDRFSAERPEGSISTLTIQRTEQRDSAMYRCASSPGRDRNSPLHFGNGTRLTVT.